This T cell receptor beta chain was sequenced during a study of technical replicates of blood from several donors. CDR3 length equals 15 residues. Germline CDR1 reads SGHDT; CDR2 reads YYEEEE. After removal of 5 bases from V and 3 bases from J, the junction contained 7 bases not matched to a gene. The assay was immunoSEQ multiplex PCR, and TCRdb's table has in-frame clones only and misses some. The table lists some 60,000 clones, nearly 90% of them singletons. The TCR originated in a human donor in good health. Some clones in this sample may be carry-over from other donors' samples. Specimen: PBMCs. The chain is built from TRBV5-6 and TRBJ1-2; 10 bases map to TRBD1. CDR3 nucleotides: TGTGCCAGCAGTTTTGACAGGGGGCTTTACTATGGCTACACCTTC. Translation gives CASSFDRGLYYGYTF.